This T cell receptor (beta chain) originates from a study of blood T cells in healthy people across ages. The authors ran a second PCR of about 7 to 11 cycles using a sample-barcoded 5' primer and a J-beta primer mix. Using its own MiXCR run on the 5' RACE reads, TCRdb lists one record per CDR3 protein. The sample yields roughly 830,000 distinct CDR3 sequences, around two thirds seen once. CDR1 and CDR2 from the germline V gene are SGDLS and YYNGEE. The CDR3 is made up of 14 amino acids. Trimming took 0 bases from V and 3 from J, leaving 10 bases between them. General study results and limits: Long-lived and aged donors differed, with more naive CD4+ cells and higher diversity in the long-lived.

Regarding this clonotype: Its antigen remains unidentified.

Source material: blood. The source is a man aged 30-40 years in good health. This rearrangement joins TRBV9 to TRBJ2-7, with D uncertain. The DNA for the CDR3 is TGTGCCAGCAGCGTAGGCCCCAGCGACTACGAGCAGTACTTC. Protein product: CASSVGPSDYEQYF. Looking up the rest from reference TRBV9 and TRBJ2-7 gives the full variable domain: DSGVTQTPKHLITATGQRVTLRCSPRSGDLSVYWYQQSLDQGLQFLIQYYNGEERAKGNILERFSAQQFPDLHSELNLSSLELGDSALYFCASSVGPSDYEQYFGPGTRLTVT.